This TCR beta chain was sequenced during a study of T cell changes during pregnancy in multiple sclerosis. Assay used: immunoSEQ multiplex PCR; TCRdb lists only in-frame clones, some missing. The sample comprises some 30,000 clones, around 90% of which are singletons, and 0.45% to 0.6% rests with the top ten. V lost 11 bases and J lost 6; bases outside the gene matches: 7. CDR1 is LNHDA and CDR2 is SQIVND in the germline V gene (reference sequence). The CDR3 runs 13 residues. The chain is built from TRBV19 and TRBJ1-6, with TRBD1 matching 7 bases. The TCR comes from a female donor in good health, enrolled as a control in a pregnancy study. The specimen comprised CD4+ T cells from peripheral blood mononuclear cells, sampled in the third trimester of pregnancy. In DNA, the CDR3 is TGTGCCTCCCATGAGGGGGCTAATTCACCCCTCCACTTT. Its translation: CASHEGANSPLHF.